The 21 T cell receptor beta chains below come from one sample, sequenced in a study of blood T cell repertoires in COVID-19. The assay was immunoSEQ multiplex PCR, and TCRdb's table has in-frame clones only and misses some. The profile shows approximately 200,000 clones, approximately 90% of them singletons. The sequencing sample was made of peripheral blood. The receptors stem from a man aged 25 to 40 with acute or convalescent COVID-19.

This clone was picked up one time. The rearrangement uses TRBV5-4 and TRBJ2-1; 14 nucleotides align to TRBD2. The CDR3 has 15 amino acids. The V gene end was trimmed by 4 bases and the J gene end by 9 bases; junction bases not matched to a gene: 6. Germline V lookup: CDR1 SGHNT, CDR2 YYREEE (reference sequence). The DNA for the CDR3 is TGTGCCAGCAGCAAGGGACTAGCGGGAGTTGGTGAGCAGTTCTTC. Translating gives CASSKGLAGVGEQFF.

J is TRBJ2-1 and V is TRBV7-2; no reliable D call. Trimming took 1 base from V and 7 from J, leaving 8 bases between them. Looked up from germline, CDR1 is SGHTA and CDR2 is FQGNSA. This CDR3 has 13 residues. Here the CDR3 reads CASSLGSTNEQFF. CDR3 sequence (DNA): TGTGCCAGCAGCTTAGGCTCTACTAATGAGCAGTTCTTC. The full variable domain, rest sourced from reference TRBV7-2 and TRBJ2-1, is GAGVSQSPSNKVTEKGKDVELRCDPISGHTALYWYRQSLGQGLEFLIYFQGNSAPDKSGLPSDRFSAERTGGSVSTLTIQRTQQEDSAVYLCASSLGSTNEQFFGPGTRLTVL.

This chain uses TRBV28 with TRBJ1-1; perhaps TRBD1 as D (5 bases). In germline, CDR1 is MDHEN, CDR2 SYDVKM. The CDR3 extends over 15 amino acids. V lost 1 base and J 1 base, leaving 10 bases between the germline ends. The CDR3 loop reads CASSLFGGTNTEAFF. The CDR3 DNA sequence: TGTGCCAGCAGTTTATTCGGGGGTACGAACACTGAAGCTTTCTTT. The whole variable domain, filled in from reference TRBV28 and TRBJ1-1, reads DVKVTQSSRYLVKRTGEKVFLECVQDMDHENMFWYRQDPGLGLRLIYFSYDVKMKEKGDIPEGYSVSREKKERFSLILESASTNQTSMYLCASSLFGGTNTEAFFGQGTRLTVV.

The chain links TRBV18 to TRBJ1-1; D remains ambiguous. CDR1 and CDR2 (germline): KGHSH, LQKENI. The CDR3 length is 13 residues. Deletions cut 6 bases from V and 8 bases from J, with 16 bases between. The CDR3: CASSTVASEEAFF. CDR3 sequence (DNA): TGTGCCAGCTCGACCGTGGCTAGTGAAGAAGCTTTCTTT.

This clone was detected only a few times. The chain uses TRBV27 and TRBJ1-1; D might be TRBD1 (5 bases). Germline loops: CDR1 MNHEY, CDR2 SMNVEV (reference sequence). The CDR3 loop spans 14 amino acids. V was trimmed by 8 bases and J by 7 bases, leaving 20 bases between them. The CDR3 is CASRPPGPALEAFF. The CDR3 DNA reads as TGTGCCAGCCGTCCCCCAGGGCCTGCCCTTGAAGCTTTCTTT.

The CDR3 is CASSVLGASGAVEQFF. The DNA for the CDR3 is TGTGCCAGCAGCGTACTCGGGGCAAGCGGGGCAGTCGAGCAGTTCTTC. The chain employs TRBV9 and TRBJ2-1; 7 bases are shared with TRBD2. The CDR3 contains 16 residues. CDR1 is SGDLS, CDR2 YYNGEE, per germline. The junction had 14 bases not matched to a gene; V was cut back by 1 base and J by 10 bases.

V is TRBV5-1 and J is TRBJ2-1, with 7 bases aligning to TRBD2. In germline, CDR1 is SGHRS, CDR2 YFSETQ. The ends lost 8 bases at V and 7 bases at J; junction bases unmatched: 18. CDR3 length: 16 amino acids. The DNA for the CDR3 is TGCGCCAGTTCAAGAACTCCGGGACTAAAGATTAATGAGCAGTTCTTC. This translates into CASSRTPGLKINEQFF.

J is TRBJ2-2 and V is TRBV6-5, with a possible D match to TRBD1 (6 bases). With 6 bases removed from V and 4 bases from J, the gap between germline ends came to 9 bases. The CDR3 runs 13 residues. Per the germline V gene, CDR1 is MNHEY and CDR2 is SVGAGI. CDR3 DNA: TGTGCCAGCAGCAAACAGGGCACCGGGGAGCTGTTTTTT. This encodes CASSKQGTGELFF.

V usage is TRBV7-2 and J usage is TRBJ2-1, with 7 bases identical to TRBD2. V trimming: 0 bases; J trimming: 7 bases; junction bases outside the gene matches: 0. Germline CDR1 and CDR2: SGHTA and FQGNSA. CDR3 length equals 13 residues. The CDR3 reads CASSLAGGNEQFF. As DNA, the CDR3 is TGTGCCAGCAGCTTAGCGGGGGGGAATGAGCAGTTCTTC.

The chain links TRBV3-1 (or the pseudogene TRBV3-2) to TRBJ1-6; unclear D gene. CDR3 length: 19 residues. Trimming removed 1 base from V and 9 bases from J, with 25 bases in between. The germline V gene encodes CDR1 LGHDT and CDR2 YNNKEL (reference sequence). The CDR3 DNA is TGTGCCAGCAGCCAAGCAGGACTGAGACTGGAAGGTTCACGTTCACCCCTCCACTTT. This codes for CASSQAGLRLEGSRSPLHF.

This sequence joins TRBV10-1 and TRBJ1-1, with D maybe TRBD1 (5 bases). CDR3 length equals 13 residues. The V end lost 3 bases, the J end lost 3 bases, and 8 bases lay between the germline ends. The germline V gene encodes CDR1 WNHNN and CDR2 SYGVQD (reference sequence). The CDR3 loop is CASSDPGDTEAFF. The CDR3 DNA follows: TGCGCCAGCAGTGATCCGGGGGACACTGAAGCTTTCTTT.

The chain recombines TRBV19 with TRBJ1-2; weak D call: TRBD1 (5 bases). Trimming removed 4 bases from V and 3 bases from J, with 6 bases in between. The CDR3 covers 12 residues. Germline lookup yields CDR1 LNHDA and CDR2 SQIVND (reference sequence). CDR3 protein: CASSRGDYGYTF. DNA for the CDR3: TGTGCCAGTAGTAGGGGGGACTATGGCTACACCTTC.

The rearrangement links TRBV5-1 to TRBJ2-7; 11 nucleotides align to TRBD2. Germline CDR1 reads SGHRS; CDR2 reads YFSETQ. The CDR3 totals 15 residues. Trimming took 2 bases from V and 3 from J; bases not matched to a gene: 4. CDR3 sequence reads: CASSLLAGADYEQYF. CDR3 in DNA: TGCGCCAGCAGCTTACTAGCGGGGGCCGACTACGAGCAGTACTTC.

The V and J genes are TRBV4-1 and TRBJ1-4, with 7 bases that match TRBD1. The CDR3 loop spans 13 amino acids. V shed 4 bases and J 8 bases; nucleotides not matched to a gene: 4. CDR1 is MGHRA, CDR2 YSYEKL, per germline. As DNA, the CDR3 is TGCGCCAGCAGCCGGACAGGTCTCGAAAAACTGTTTTTT. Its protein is CASSRTGLEKLFF.

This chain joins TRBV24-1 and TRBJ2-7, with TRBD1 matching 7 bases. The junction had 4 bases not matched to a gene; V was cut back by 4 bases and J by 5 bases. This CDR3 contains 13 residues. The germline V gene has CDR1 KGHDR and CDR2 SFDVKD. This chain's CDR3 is CATSERGRDEQYF. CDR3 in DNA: TGTGCCACCAGTGAAAGGGGGCGAGACGAGCAGTACTTC.

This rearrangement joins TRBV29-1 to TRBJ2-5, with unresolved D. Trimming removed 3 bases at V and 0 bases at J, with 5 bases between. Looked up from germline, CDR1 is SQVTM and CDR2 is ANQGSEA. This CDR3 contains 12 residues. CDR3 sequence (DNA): TGCAGCGTTGAGTATTACCAAGAGACCCAGTACTTC. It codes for CSVEYYQETQYF. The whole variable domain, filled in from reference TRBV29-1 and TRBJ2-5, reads SAVISQKPSRDICQRGTSLTIQCQVDSQVTMMFWYRQQPGQSLTLIATANQGSEATYESGFVIDKFPISRPNLTFSTLTVSNMSPEDSSIYLCSVEYYQETQYFGPGTRLLVL.

CDR3 loop: CASSPTSQGPISYNEQFF. The CDR3 DNA reads as TGTGCCAGCAGCCCCACTAGTCAAGGGCCAATATCCTACAATGAGCAGTTCTTC. This chain joins TRBV5-4 and TRBJ2-1; possibly TRBD2 for D (5 bases). Looked up from germline, CDR1 is SGHNT and CDR2 is YYREEE (reference sequence). V was trimmed by 4 bases and J by 1 base, leaving 21 bases between them. The CDR3 contains 18 residues.

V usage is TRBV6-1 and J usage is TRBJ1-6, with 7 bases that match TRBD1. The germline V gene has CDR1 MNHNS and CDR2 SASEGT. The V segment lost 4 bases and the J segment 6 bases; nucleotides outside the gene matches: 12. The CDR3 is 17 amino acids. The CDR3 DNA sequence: TGTGCCAGCAGTGCGATCTCGGGACAGATAAGTAATTCACCCCTCCACTTT. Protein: CASSAISGQISNSPLHF.

The CDR3 coding sequence is TGTGCCTGGAGTGTAACTGGCTACGAGCAGTACTTC. Translating gives CAWSVTGYEQYF. The rearrangement joins TRBV30 to TRBJ2-7; no clear D gene. Germline V gives CDR1 GTSNPN, CDR2 SVGIG (reference sequence). The CDR3 is 12 residues long. The germline V and J ends were trimmed by 0 bases and 3 bases, with 6 bases remaining between them.

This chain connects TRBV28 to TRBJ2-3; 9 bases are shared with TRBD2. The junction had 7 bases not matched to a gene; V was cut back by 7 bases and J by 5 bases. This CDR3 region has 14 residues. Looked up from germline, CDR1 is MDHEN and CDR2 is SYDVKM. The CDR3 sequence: CASIGREGRDTQYF. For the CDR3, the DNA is TGTGCCAGCATAGGGCGGGAGGGTCGAGATACGCAGTATTTT.

CDR3 sequence reads: CASRPRALAYGYTF. CDR3 bases: TGTGCCAGCAGACCCAGGGCCTTGGCCTATGGCTACACCTTC. The rearrangement joins TRBV7-2 to TRBJ1-2; possible D gene TRBD1, 5 bases. Trimming stripped 6 bases from V and 4 bases from J, with 15 bases between. The CDR3 runs to 14 residues. Germline assignment: CDR1 SGHTA and CDR2 FQGNSA.